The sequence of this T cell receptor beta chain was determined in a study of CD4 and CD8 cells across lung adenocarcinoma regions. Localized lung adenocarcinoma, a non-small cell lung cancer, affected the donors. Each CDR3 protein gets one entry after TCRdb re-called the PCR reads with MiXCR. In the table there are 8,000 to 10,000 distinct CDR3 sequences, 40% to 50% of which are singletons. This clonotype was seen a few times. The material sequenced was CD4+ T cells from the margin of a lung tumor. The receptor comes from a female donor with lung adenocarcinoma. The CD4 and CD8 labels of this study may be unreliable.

The chain's CDR3 is CAWAVAPEDEQFF. The CDR3 coding sequence is TGTGCCTGGGCGGTGGCCCCTGAGGATGAGCAGTTCTTC. The V and J genes are TRBV30 and TRBJ2-1; D call uncertain. Trimming cost V 5 bases and J 8 bases, with 16 bases left between them. This CDR3 comprises 13 residues. Germline V gene lookup returns CDR1 GTSNPN and CDR2 SVGIG (reference sequence).